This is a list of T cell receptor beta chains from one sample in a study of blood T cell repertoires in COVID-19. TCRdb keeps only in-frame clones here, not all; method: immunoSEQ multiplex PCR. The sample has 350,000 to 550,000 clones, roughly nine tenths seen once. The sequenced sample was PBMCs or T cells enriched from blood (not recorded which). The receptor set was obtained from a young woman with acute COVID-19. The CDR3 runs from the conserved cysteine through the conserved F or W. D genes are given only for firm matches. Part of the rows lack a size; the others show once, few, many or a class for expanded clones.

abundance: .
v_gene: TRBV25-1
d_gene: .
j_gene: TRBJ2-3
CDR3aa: CASGESSRADTQYF
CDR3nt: TGTGCCAGCGGGGAGAGTAGTCGCGCAGATACGCAGTATTTT

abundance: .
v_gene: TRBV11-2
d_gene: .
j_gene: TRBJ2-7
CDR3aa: CASSFRGRTYEQYF
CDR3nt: TGTGCCAGCAGCTTCAGGGGAAGGACGTACGAGCAGTACTTC

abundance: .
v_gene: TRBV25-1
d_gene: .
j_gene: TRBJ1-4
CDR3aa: CASSKRTDNNEKLFF
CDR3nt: TGTGCCAGCAGTAAAAGGACAGATAATAATGAAAAACTGTTTTTT

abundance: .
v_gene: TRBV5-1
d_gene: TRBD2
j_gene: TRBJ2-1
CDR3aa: CASSVGLAGGVGHEQFF
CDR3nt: TGCGCCAGCAGCGTGGGACTAGCGGGAGGAGTGGGACATGAGCAGTTCTTC

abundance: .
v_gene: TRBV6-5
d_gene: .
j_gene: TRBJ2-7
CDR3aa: CASSYSPGLGEQYF
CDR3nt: TGTGCCAGCAGTTACTCTCCCGGGTTAGGCGAGCAGTACTTC

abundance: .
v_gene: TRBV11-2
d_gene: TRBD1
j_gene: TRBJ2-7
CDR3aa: CASTFSAQQGFEQYF
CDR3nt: TGTGCCAGCACCTTTTCAGCGCAACAGGGGTTCGAGCAGTACTTC

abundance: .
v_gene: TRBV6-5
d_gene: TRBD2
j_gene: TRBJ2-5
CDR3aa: CASSYRTSEETQYF
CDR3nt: TGTGCCAGCAGTTACAGGACTAGCGAAGAGACCCAGTACTTC

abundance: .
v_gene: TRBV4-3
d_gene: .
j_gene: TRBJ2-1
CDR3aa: CASSQEGMRGEQFF
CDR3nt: TGCGCCAGCAGCCAAGAGGGCATGCGTGGTGAGCAGTTCTTC

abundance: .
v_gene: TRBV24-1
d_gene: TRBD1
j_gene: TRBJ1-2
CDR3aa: CATSDGQGYGYTF
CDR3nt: TGTGCCACCAGTGATGGACAGGGCTATGGCTACACCTTC

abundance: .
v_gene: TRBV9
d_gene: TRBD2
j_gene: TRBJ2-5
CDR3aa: CASSPRVAGDQETQYF
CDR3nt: TGTGCCAGCAGCCCCCGGGTAGCGGGAGACCAAGAGACCCAGTACTTC

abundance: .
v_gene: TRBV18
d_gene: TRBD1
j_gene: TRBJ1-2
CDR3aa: CASSGQQGRANYGYTF
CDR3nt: TGTGCCAGCTCAGGGCAACAGGGGAGAGCTAACTATGGCTACACCTTC

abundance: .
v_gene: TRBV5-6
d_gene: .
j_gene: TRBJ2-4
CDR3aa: CASSFIGRTKNIQYF
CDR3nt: TGTGCCAGCAGCTTTATAGGCAGGACCAAAAACATTCAGTACTTC

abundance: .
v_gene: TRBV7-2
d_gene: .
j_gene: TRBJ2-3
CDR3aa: CASSLSGGKADTQYF
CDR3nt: TGTGCCAGCAGCTTATCCGGGGGTAAGGCAGATACGCAGTATTTT

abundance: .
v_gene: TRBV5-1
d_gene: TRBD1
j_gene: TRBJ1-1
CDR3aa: CASSREGANTEAFF
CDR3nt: TGCGCCAGCAGCAGAGAGGGGGCTAACACTGAAGCTTTCTTT

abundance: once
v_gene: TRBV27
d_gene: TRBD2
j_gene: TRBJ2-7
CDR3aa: CASSFGLAETYEQYF
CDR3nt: TGTGCCAGCAGTTTTGGACTAGCGGAAACCTACGAGCAGTACTTC

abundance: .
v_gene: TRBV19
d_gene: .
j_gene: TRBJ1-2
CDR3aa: CASTQNYGYTF
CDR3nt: TGTGCCAGTACCCAAAACTATGGCTACACCTTC

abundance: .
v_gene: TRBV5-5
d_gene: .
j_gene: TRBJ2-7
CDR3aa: CASSLNIYEQYF
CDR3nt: TGTGCCAGCAGCTTGAACATCTACGAGCAGTACTTC

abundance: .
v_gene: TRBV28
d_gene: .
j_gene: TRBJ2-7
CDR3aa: CASSLLSYEQYF
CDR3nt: TGTGCCAGCAGTCTTTTGAGCTACGAGCAGTACTTC

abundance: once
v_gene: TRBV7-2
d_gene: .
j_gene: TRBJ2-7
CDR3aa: CASTLGGGRYEQYF
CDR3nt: TGTGCCAGCACCCTTGGAGGCGGCCGCTACGAGCAGTACTTC

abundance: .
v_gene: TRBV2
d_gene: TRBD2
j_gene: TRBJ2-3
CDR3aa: CASASGGAPDTQYF
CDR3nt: TGTGCCAGCGCTAGCGGGGGGGCCCCAGATACGCAGTATTTT

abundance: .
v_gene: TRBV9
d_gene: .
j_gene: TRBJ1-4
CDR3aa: CASSVGLVSTNEKLFF
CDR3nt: TGTGCCAGCAGCGTAGGGCTAGTGTCAACTAATGAAAAACTGTTTTTT

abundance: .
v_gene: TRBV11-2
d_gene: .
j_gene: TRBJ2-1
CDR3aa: CASSLMEGAYEQFF
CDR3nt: TGTGCCAGCAGCTTAATGGAGGGGGCCTATGAGCAGTTCTTC

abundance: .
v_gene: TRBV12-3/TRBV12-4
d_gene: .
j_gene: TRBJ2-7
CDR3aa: CASSLAARRRDYF
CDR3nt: TGTGCCAGCAGTTTAGCGGCCAGGAGGCGAGACTACTTC

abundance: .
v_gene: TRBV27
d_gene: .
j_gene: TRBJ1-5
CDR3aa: CASSLGGNVGNQPQHF
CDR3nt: TGTGCCAGCAGTTTGGGGGGGAATGTAGGCAATCAGCCCCAGCATTTT

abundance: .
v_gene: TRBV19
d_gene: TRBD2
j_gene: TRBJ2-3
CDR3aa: CASSSGGLGADTQYF
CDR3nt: TGTGCCAGTAGCTCTGGGGGACTAGGTGCTGATACGCAGTATTTT

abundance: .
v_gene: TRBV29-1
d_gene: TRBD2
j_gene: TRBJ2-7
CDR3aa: CSANSGGTYEQYF
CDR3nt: TGCAGCGCCAATAGCGGGGGAACCTACGAGCAGTACTTC

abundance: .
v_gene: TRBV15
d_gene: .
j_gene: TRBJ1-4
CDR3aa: CATSRDAQTNEKLFF
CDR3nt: TGTGCCACCAGCAGAGATGCACAAACTAATGAAAAACTGTTTTTT

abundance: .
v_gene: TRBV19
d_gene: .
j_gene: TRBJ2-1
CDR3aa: CASIGRGAPNEQFF
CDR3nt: TGTGCCAGTATAGGTCGGGGGGCGCCCAATGAGCAGTTCTTC

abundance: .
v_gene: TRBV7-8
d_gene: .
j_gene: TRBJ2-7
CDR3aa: CASSLRWGEEQYF
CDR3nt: TGTGCCAGCAGCTTACGGTGGGGGGAAGAGCAGTACTTC

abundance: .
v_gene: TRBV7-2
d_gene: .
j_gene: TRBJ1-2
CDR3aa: CASSLRWGGGYTF
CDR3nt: TGTGCCAGCAGCTTACGTTGGGGAGGTGGCTACACCTTC

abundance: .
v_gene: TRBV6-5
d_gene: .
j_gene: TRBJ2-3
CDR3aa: CASLASGTDTQYF
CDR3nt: TGTGCCAGTCTAGCGAGTGGCACAGATACGCAGTATTTT

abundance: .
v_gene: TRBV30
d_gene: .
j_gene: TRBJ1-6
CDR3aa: CAWSAGSSYNSPLHF
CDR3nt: TGTGCCTGGAGTGCGGGAAGCTCCTATAATTCACCCCTCCACTTT

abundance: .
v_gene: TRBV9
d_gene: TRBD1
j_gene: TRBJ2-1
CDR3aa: CASSPSGTGTSYNEQFF
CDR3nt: TGTGCCAGCAGCCCTTCCGGGACAGGGACGAGCTACAATGAGCAGTTCTTC

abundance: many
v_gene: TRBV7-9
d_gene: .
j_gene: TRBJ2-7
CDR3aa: CASSSGAQGTIYEQYF
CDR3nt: TGTGCCAGCAGCTCAGGCGCTCAGGGAACCATTTACGAGCAGTACTTC

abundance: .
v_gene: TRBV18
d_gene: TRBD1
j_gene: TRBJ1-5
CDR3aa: CASSLSDRAGQPQHF
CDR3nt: TGTGCCAGCTCACTCTCGGACAGGGCGGGTCAGCCCCAGCATTTT

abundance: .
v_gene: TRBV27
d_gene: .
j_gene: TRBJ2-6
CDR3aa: CASSEIRGAFSGANVLTF
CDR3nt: TGTGCCAGCAGCGAAATCCGGGGGGCCTTTTCGGGGGCCAACGTCCTGACTTTC

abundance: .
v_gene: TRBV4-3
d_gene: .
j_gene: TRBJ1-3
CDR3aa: CASSQDVTAYSGNTIYF
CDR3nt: TGCGCCAGCAGCCAAGATGTAACCGCCTACTCTGGAAACACCATATATTTT

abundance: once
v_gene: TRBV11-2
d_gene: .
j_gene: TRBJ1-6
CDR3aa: CASSPRILNSPLHF
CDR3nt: TGTGCCAGCAGCCCCAGGATCCTTAATTCACCCCTCCACTTT

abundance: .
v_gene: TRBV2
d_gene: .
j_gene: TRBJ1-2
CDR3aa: CASRDKSLYGYTF
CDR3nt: TGTGCCAGCAGAGATAAGAGCCTTTATGGCTACACCTTC

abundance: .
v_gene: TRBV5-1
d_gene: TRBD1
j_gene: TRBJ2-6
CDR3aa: CASDTGATSGANVLTF
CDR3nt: TGCGCCAGCGACACAGGGGCTACCTCTGGGGCCAACGTCCTGACTTTC

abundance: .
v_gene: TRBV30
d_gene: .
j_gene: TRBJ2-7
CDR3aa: CAWSVQEYYEQYF
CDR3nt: TGTGCCTGGAGTGTACAGGAATACTACGAGCAGTACTTC

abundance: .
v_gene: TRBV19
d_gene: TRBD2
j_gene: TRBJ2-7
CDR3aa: CASSMGLAVPYEQYF
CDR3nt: TGTGCCAGTAGTATGGGACTAGCGGTACCCTACGAGCAGTACTTC

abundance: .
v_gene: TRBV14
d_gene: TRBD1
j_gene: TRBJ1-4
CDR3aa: CASSPPGQGEKLFF
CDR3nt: TGTGCCAGCAGCCCACCGGGACAGGGCGAAAAACTGTTTTTT

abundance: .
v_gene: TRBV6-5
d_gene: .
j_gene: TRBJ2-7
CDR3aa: CASSYAGGYEQYF
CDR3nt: TGTGCCAGCAGTTACGCTGGGGGGTACGAGCAGTACTTC

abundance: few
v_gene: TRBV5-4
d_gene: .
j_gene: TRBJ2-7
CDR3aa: CASSLRGNYEQYF
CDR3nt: TGTGCCAGCAGCTTGAGAGGTAACTACGAGCAGTACTTC

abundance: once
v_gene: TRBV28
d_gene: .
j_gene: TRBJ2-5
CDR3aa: CASSDGSWETQYF
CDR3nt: TGTGCCAGCAGTGATGGGAGTTGGGAGACCCAGTACTTC

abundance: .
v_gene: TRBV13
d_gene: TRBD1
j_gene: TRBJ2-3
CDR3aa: CASSLRAGGFTDTQYF
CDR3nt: TGTGCCAGCAGCTTAAGAGCAGGGGGCTTTACAGATACGCAGTATTTT

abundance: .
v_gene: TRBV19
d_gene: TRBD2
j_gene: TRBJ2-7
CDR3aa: CASRSTGGRSYEQYF
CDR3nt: TGTGCCAGTAGGTCCACGGGGGGTCGCTCCTACGAGCAGTACTTC

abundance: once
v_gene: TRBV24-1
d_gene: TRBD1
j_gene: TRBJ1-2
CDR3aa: CATSDWPPDRVVGYTF
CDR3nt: TGTGCCACCAGTGACTGGCCCCCTGACAGGGTGGTTGGCTACACCTTC

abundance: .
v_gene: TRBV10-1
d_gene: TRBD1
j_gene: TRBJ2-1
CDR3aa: CASSGTGRNEQFF
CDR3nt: TGCGCCAGCAGTGGGACAGGCCGGAATGAGCAGTTCTTC

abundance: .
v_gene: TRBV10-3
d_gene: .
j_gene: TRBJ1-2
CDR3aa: CAISETGVSYGYTF
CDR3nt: TGTGCCATCAGTGAAACGGGGGTCAGCTATGGCTACACCTTC

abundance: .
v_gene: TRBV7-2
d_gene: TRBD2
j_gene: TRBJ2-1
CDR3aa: CASRPGGTTYNEQFF
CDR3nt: TGTGCCAGCAGGCCGGGGGGAACAACCTACAATGAGCAGTTCTTC

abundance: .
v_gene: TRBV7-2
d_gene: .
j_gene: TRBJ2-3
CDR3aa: CASSFSQGTDTQYF
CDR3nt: TGTGCCAGCAGCTTCTCACAGGGTACGGATACGCAGTATTTT

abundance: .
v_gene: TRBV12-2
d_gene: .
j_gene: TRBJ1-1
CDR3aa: CASRLNTNTEAFF
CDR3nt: TGTGCAAGTCGCTTAAACACGAACACTGAAGCTTTCTTT

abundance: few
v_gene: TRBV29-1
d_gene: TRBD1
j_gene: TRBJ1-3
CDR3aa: CSVGQDGNTIYF
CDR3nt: TGCAGCGTGGGACAGGACGGAAACACCATATATTTT

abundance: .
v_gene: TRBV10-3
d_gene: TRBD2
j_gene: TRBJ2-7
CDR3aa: CAIRTGLAGGHEQYF
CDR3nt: TGTGCCATCAGGACGGGACTAGCGGGAGGCCACGAGCAGTACTTC

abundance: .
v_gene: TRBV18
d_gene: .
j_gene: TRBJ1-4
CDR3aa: CASSRAGGATNEKLFF
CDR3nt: TGTGCCAGCTCACGGGCAGGTGGTGCAACTAATGAAAAACTGTTTTTT

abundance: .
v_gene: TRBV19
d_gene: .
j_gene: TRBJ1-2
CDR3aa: CASSPREFYGYTF
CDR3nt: TGTGCCAGTAGCCCCAGGGAATTCTATGGCTACACCTTC